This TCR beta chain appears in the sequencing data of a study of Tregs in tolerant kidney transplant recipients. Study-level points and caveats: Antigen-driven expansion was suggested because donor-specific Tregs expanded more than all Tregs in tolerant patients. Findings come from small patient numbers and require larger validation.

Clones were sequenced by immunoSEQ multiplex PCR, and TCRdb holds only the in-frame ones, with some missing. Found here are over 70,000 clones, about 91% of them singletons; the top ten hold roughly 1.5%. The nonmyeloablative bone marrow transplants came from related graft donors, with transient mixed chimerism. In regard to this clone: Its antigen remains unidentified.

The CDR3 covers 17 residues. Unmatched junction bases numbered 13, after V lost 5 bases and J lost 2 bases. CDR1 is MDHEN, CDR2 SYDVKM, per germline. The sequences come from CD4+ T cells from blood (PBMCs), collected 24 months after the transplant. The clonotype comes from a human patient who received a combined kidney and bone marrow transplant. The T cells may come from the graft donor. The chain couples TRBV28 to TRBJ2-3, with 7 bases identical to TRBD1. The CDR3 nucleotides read TGTGCCAGCAGTCCGCAACCACAGGGGAAAGTCACAGATACGCAGTATTTT. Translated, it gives CASSPQPQGKVTDTQYF.